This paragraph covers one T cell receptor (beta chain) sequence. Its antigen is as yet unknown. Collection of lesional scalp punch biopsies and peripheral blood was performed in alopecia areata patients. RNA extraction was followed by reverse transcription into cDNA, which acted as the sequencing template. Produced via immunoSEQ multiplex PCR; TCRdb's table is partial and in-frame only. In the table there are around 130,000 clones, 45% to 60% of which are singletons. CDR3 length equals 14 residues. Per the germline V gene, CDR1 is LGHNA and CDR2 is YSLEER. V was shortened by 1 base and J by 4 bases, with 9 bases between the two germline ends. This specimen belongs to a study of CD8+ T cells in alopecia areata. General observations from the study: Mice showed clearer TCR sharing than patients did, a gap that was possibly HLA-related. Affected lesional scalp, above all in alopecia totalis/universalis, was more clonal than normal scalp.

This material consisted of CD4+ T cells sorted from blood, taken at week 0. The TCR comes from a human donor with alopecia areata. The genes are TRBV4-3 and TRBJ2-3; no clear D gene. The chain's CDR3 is CASSQVRVSDTQYF. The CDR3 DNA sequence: TGCGCCAGCAGCCAAGTTAGGGTGTCAGATACGCAGTATTTT.